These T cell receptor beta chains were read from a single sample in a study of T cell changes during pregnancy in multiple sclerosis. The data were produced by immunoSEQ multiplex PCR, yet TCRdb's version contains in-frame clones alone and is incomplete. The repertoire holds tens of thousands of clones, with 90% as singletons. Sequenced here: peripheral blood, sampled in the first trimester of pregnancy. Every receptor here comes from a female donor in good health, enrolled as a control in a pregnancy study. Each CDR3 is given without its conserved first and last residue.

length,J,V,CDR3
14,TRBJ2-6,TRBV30,AGTGTALSGANVLT
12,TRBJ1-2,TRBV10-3,AISEYRTGSSST
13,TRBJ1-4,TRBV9,ASSGDTGVNEKLF
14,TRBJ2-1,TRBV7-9,ASSLVVAGEGNEQF
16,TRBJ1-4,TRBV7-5,ARSDLTSLLVDNEKLF
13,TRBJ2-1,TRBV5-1,ASSPSGREGNEQF
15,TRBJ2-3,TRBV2,ASSARGGYASTDTQY
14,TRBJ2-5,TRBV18,ASSPLLQGQKETQY
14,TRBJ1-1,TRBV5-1,ASSLDGQVFFSEAF
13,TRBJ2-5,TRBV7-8,ASSFLPGSGETQY
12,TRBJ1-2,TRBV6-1,ASIVGTGVDGYT
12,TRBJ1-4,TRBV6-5,ASSLAATNEKLF
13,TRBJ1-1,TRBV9,ASSPLEQGNTEAF
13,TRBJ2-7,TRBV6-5,ASSYGLAGSYEQY
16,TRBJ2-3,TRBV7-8,ASSLGLAGGQSTDTQY
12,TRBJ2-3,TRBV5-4,ASKGGGDTDTQY
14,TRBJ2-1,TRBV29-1,SVEDPYGGARNEQF
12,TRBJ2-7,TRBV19,ASSSGTGGSEQY
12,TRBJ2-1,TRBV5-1,ASSFGDSTGGKF
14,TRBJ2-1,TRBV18,ASSPLGLAGINEQF
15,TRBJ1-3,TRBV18,ASSQGEGRAFGNTIY
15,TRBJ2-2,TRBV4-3,ASSHLLAGGPSGELF
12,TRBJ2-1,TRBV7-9,ASSPRAGGNEQF
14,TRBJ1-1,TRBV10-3,AISERTGGGYTEAF
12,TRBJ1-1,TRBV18,ASSLGQENTEAF
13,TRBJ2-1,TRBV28,ASSLSGQTYNEQF
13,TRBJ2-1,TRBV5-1,ASSLGLAGAEEQF
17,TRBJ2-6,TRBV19,ASSIKKGGRNSGANVLT
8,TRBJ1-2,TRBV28,ASRGTSFT
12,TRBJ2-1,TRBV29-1,SLTKSGDYNEQF
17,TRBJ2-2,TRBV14,ASSQEPNLGPVRAGELF
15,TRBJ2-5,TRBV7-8,ASSLARPGAHRETQY
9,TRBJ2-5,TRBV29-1,SVVNQETQY
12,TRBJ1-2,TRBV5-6,ASTNTGGGYGYT